The 30 T cell receptor beta chains given below trace back to one sample, sequenced in a study of OX40 agonist ivuxolimab in advanced cancers. Some clones are missing from TCRdb's copy, which holds only in-frame ones; the method was immunoSEQ multiplex PCR. Of tens of thousands of clones in the sample, about three quarters were seen once. Sequences were derived from CD4+ or CD8+ T cells sorted from blood, sampled in a trial of the OX40 agonist ivuxolimab. The receptors derive from an adult with an advanced solid tumor such as melanoma, head and neck, liver or kidney cancer.

The chain joins TRBV7-2 to TRBJ1-4; perhaps TRBD1 as D (5 bases). Germline values: CDR1 SGHTA, CDR2 FQGNSA. The CDR3 extends over 15 amino acids. The V gene lost 3 bases and the J gene lost 3 bases, with 11 bases spanning the gap. CDR3 DNA: TGTGCCAGCAGCTTCGACTGGGGGGCTAATGAAAAACTGTTTTTT. It codes for CASSFDWGANEKLFF.

V and J are TRBV5-5 and TRBJ1-5; TRBD1 agrees at 10 bases. The trim removed 4 bases at V and 0 bases at J, leaving 10 bases unmatched. The CDR3 length is 18 residues. Per the germline V gene, CDR1 is SGHKS and CDR2 is YYEKEE (reference sequence). CDR3 in amino acids: CASSTTGTGDYSNQPQHF. The CDR3 DNA reads TGTGCCAGCAGCACTACCGGGACAGGGGACTATAGCAATCAGCCCCAGCATTTT.

The rearrangement uses TRBV5-4 and TRBJ2-5; no definite D call. Trimming left V 6 bases short and J 8 bases short, with 14 bases between. This CDR3 has 12 amino acids. Germline V CDR1 and CDR2: SGHNT, YYREEE (reference sequence). CDR3 DNA sequence: TGTGCCAGCAACTACCCCGGATCAACCCAGTACTTC. It specifies CASNYPGSTQYF.

The chain combines TRBV9 with TRBJ1-1; 9 bases are shared with TRBD1. CDR3 size: 15 residues. Per the germline V gene, CDR1 is SGDLS and CDR2 is YYNGEE. V dropped 3 bases and J dropped 4; count of bases not matched to a gene: 7. The CDR3 nucleotides are TGTGCCAGCAGCGGGGACAGGGCGAAGGTCACTGAAGCTTTCTTT. Protein: CASSGDRAKVTEAFF.

The J gene is TRBJ2-1, the V gene TRBV10-2; D is perhaps TRBD2 (7 bases). Trimming left V 7 bases short and J 7 bases short, with 17 bases between. The CDR3 is 14 residues long. Germline-derived CDR1 and CDR2 are WSHSY and SAAADI. The CDR3 sequence is CASTLGGGANEQFF. In nucleotides, the CDR3 is TGCGCCAGCACCCTGGGCGGGGGCGCGAATGAGCAGTTCTTC.

This clone was observed a few times. V usage is TRBV4-2 and J usage is TRBJ2-1, with D uncertain. Trimming shortened V by 4 bases and J by 0 bases, and 13 bases separated the two germline ends. CDR3 length: 16 amino acids. CDR1 is LGHNA and CDR2 is YNFKEQ in the germline V gene. In DNA, the CDR3 is TGTGCCAGCAGCCCTTCCCTGCTATACTCCTACAATGAGCAGTTCTTC. Translating it yields CASSPSLLYSYNEQFF.

This clone turned up a few times. V and J are TRBV2 and TRBJ2-7; D ambiguous. The CDR3 extends over 11 amino acids. The V end was cut by 3 bases, the J end by 6 bases, with 6 bases between. The germline V gene has CDR1 SNHLY and CDR2 FYNNEI. CDR3 nucleotide sequence: TGTGCCAGCAGTGACAGGAGCGAGCAGTACTTC. Its protein is CASSDRSEQYF. The whole variable domain, filled in from reference TRBV2 and TRBJ2-7, reads EPEVTQTPSHQVTQMGQEVILRCVPISNHLYFYWYRQILGQKVEFLVSFYNNEISEKSEIFDDQFSVERPDGSNFTLKIRSTKLEDSAMYFCASSDRSEQYFGPGTRLTVT.

The CDR3 DNA reads TGTGCCAGCAGCTTTACAGGGGGCATGGACTACGAGCAGTACTTC. Its protein is CASSFTGGMDYEQYF. This rearrangement joins TRBV7-2 to TRBJ2-7, with 9 bases lining up with TRBD1. Losses at the gene ends were 3 bases for V and 3 bases for J; bases not matched to a gene: 6. This CDR3 is 15 amino acids long. Germline V gene sequence: CDR1 SGHTA, CDR2 FQGNSA.

This clone was seen a single time. The J gene is TRBJ1-2, the V gene TRBV18; D uncertain. The CDR3 sequence is 12 residues long. V gave up 3 bases and J gave up 5 bases, with 7 bases separating them. Per the germline V gene, CDR1 is KGHSH and CDR2 is LQKENI. For the CDR3, the DNA is TGTGCCAGCTCACCGGAGAGATATGGCTACACCTTC. Amino acids: CASSPERYGYTF.

CDR3 residues: CASSEHKGQGYEQYF. CDR3 DNA: TGTGCCAGCAGTGAACATAAGGGGCAGGGCTACGAGCAGTACTTC. This chain links TRBV6-1 with TRBJ2-7, with D perhaps matching TRBD1 (5 bases). V lost 2 bases and J 3 bases, leaving 14 bases between the germline ends. The germline V gene encodes CDR1 MNHNS and CDR2 SASEGT. This CDR3 region has 15 residues.

This sequence joins TRBV21-1 and TRBJ1-3. TRBV21-1 is annotated as a pseudogene. The CDR3 is 15 residues long. CDR3 coding DNA: TGTGCCAGCCGGGGTGGCTCCAGGGGGAGGGACACCATATATTTT. Translating it yields CASRGGSRGRDTIYF.

This clone was counted a single time. The chain carries TRBV27 and TRBJ1-6; D ambiguous. Germline loops: CDR1 MNHEY, CDR2 SMNVEV (reference sequence). The CDR3 loop spans 16 amino acids. Trimming removed 4 bases at V and 7 bases at J, with 17 bases between. CDR3 DNA sequence: TGTGCCAGCAGTTATTACAGTAGTTGGATAAATTCACCCCTCCACTTT. It specifies CASSYYSSWINSPLHF.

This clone is categorized as medium-sized. The chain couples TRBV6-1 to TRBJ1-2, with D unclear. The CDR3 is 14 amino acids. CDR1 and CDR2 from the germline V gene are MNHNS and SASEGT. With 6 bases removed from V and 8 bases from J, the gap between germline ends came to 19 bases. This CDR3 is CASSVHTGLGGYTF. The CDR3 DNA sequence: TGTGCCAGCAGCGTTCACACCGGCCTAGGCGGCTACACCTTC.

This clone showed up just a few times. The sample contains more than one DNA sequence encoding this CDR3. The chain links TRBV6-5 to TRBJ1-2; D may be TRBD1 (6 bases). V lost 2 bases and J 0 bases, leaving 10 bases between the germline ends. The germline CDR1 and CDR2 sequences are MNHEY and SVGAGI. The CDR3 is made up of 15 amino acids. CDR3 region: CASSYQGGTNYGYTF. The CDR3 nucleotides are TGTGCCAGCAGTTACCAAGGGGGTACTAACTATGGCTACACCTTC.

The chain couples TRBV2 to TRBJ1-2; TRBD1 matches at 9 bases. The CDR3 runs to 14 residues. Germline-derived CDR1 and CDR2 are SNHLY and FYNNEI. The V segment lost 5 bases and the J segment 7 bases; nucleotides outside the gene matches: 8. The CDR3 here is CASSYLTGGRGYTF. The CDR3 nucleotides are TGTGCCAGCAGTTACCTTACAGGGGGCCGTGGCTACACCTTC.

The V and J genes are TRBV28 and TRBJ2-3; 9 bases fit TRBD2. Germline CDR1 reads MDHEN; CDR2 reads SYDVKM. This CDR3 spans 14 amino acids. Trimming removed 2 bases from V and 4 bases from J; junction bases left unmatched: 1. The CDR3, as DNA: TGTGCCAGCAGTTTAGCGGGGGGGTCAGATACGCAGTATTTT. It specifies CASSLAGGSDTQYF.

This rearrangement joins TRBV18 to TRBJ2-3; 10 bases agree with TRBD1. The junction had 5 bases not matched to a gene; V was cut back by 4 bases and J by 1 base. The CDR3 extends over 16 amino acids. Germline assignment: CDR1 KGHSH and CDR2 LQKENI. CDR3 nucleotides: TGTGCCAGCTCACTGGGGGACAGGGGTCGCACAGATACGCAGTATTTT. Translated: CASSLGDRGRTDTQYF.

The CDR3 reads CASSLARSGTGELFF. In DNA, the CDR3 is TGCGCCAGCAGCTTGGCTAGGTCTGGGACCGGGGAGCTGTTTTTT. The J gene is TRBJ2-2, the V gene TRBV5-1; the D is unclear. V dropped 0 bases and J dropped 5 bases, with 11 bases sitting between them. Germline V CDR1 and CDR2: SGHRS, YFSETQ. The CDR3 consists of 15 residues.

V usage is TRBV7-8 and J usage is TRBJ1-4; D possibly corresponds to TRBD1 (6 bases). The CDR3 covers 16 residues. Per the germline V gene, CDR1 is SGHVS and CDR2 is FQNEAQ. Trimming shortened V by 0 bases and J by 5 bases, and 13 bases separated the two germline ends. Here the CDR3 reads CASSLALDRRNEKLFF. The CDR3 DNA sequence: TGTGCCAGCAGCTTAGCGCTAGACAGGAGGAATGAAAAACTGTTTTTT.

This rearrangement joins TRBV13 to TRBJ2-5, with 7 bases matching TRBD1. CDR3 length: 17 amino acids. Germline V gives CDR1 PRHDT, CDR2 FYEKMQ (reference sequence). Trimming cost V 0 bases and J 2 bases; bases outside gene matches: 9. The CDR3 reads CASSLGGTVWGQETQYF. The CDR3 nucleotides are TGTGCCAGCAGCTTAGGGGGGACAGTTTGGGGGCAAGAGACCCAGTACTTC.

The chain joins TRBV7-9 to TRBJ1-1, with D uncertain. Trimming shortened V by 1 base and J by 5 bases, and 8 bases separated the two germline ends. Germline V lookup: CDR1 SEHNR, CDR2 FQNEAQ (reference sequence). The CDR3 has 13 residues. CDR3 in amino acids: CASSLEGWTEAFF. The CDR3 DNA sequence: TGTGCCAGCAGCTTAGAGGGCTGGACTGAAGCTTTCTTT.

The V gene is TRBV18, the J gene TRBJ2-6; 8 bases fit TRBD1. Germline lookup yields CDR1 KGHSH and CDR2 LQKENI. V was clipped by 2 bases and J by 0 bases; unmatched bases: 12. The CDR3 extends over 20 amino acids. The DNA of the CDR3 is TGTGCCAGCTCACCATGGGACAGGTTTCTCACCAGCTCTGGGGCCAACGTCCTGACTTTC. This gives the protein CASSPWDRFLTSSGANVLTF. Looking up the rest from reference TRBV18 and TRBJ2-6 gives the full variable domain: NAGVMQNPRHLVRRRGQEARLRCSPMKGHSHVYWYRQLPEEGLKFMVYLQKENIIDESGMPKERFSAEFPKEGPSILRIQQVVRGDSAAYFCASSPWDRFLTSSGANVLTFGAGSRLTVL.

The chain employs TRBV2 and TRBJ1-1; D not resolved. The CDR3 has 14 residues. The germline V and J ends were trimmed by 5 bases and 0 bases, with 10 bases remaining between them. CDR1 and CDR2 from the germline V gene are SNHLY and FYNNEI. The CDR3 sequence is CASSLYDMNTEAFF. The DNA for the CDR3 is TGTGCCAGCAGTCTATACGACATGAACACTGAAGCTTTCTTT.

This chain connects TRBV6-4 to TRBJ2-3; 8 bases match TRBD2. Germline CDR1 reads MRHNA; CDR2 reads SNTAGT. V shed 0 bases, J shed 5 bases, and the junction held 10 bases outside the gene matches. The CDR3 contains 17 residues. CDR3 nucleotides: TGTGCCAGCAGTGACTCTTTCTCCGGGGGGGCGATAGATACGCAGTATTTT. It encodes CASSDSFSGGAIDTQYF.

The rearrangement uses TRBV7-9 and TRBJ2-7; D unresolved. The CDR3 runs to 14 residues. Germline CDR1 and CDR2: SEHNR and FQNEAQ (reference sequence). V gave up 5 bases and J gave up 6 bases, with 17 bases separating them. The CDR3 DNA is TGTGCCAGCAGCCTCACTCTATTGGGCCCCGAGCAGTACTTC. Translation: CASSLTLLGPEQYF.

The V and J genes are TRBV5-6 and TRBJ2-7; a weak D match, TRBD2 (6 bases). Germline CDR1 and CDR2: SGHDT and YYEEEE. The ends were cut back, 3 bases at V and 3 bases at J, with 10 bases in the middle. The CDR3 totals 13 residues. The CDR3 here is CASSSTSSYEQYF. Here the CDR3 DNA reads TGTGCCAGCAGCTCGACTAGTAGCTACGAGCAGTACTTC.

The table lists this clone with a count of one. This chain connects TRBV21-1 to TRBJ2-4; the table's TRBD1 call for D was not verified on the DNA. TRBV21-1 is tagged as a pseudogene. This CDR3 comprises 18 residues. The CDR3, as DNA: TGTGCCAGCAGCACCTCCCGGGACAGGGTTCCAGCCAAAAACATTCAGTACTTC. Its translation is CASSTSRDRVPAKNIQYF.

The chain couples TRBV27 to TRBJ2-7; D is uncertain. Germline V CDR1 and CDR2: MNHEY, SMNVEV (reference sequence). The CDR3 extends over 17 amino acids. Trimming cost V 2 bases and J 5 bases, with 22 bases left between them. For the CDR3, the DNA is TGTGCCAGCAGTTTACGGTGGCGCGTGGGGTTCTTTGACGAGCAGTACTTC. Translation gives CASSLRWRVGFFDEQYF.

V gene TRBV5-1 combines with J gene TRBJ2-5, with D unresolved. CDR3 length equals 14 residues. V was clipped by 1 base and J by 4 bases, with 11 bases between them. Germline V gene lookup returns CDR1 SGHRS and CDR2 YFSETQ. DNA for the CDR3: TGCGCCAGCAGCTTGAATTACATAGGAGAGACCCAGTACTTC. Its protein is CASSLNYIGETQYF.

The chain recombines TRBV7-6 with TRBJ1-6; D not certain. Deletions cut 5 bases from V and 11 bases from J, with 16 bases between. The CDR3 contains 14 residues. The germline V gene has CDR1 SGHVS and CDR2 FNYEAQ. CDR3 coding DNA: TGTGCCAGCAGCCCTGACGGGCTCCGACCACCCCTCCACTTT. Amino acids: CASSPDGLRPPLHF. The complete variable domain, with remaining parts taken from reference TRBV7-6 and TRBJ1-6, reads GAGVSQSPRYKVTKRGQDVALRCDPISGHVSLYWYRQALGQGPEFLTYFNYEAQQDKSGLPNDRFSAERPEGSISTLTIQRTEQRDSAMYRCASSPDGLRPPLHFGNGTRLTVT.